The present T cell receptor (beta chain) was sequenced within a study of early T cells in non-severe SARS-CoV-2 infection. Whole-study context: Unsorted whole-blood RNA was sequenced in bulk, leaving chains unpaired.

Unique molecular identifiers were attached to individual cDNA molecules. TCRdb re-called the 5' RACE reads with MiXCR, one entry per CDR3 protein. Among over 50,000 distinct CDR3 sequences, around an eighth were seen once, and the ten largest hold about 3%. Study-wide results and caveats: Comparison of clonotypes with VDJdb favored anti-spike CD8 responses while missing private and CD4 specificities.

Trimming cost V 2 bases and J 12 bases, with 5 bases left between them. The CDR3 consists of 11 residues. The V gene's germline CDR1 is LGHDT and CDR2 YNNKEL (reference sequence). With regard to this clonotype: Its antigen is unidentified.

The V call is TRBV3-1, the J call TRBJ1-6; no definite D call. Specimen: whole blood. The clonotype comes from an adult who was a healthcare worker with PCR-confirmed SARS-CoV-2 infection or an uninfected control (not recorded which). This chain's CDR3 is CASSQLGPLHF. CDR3 DNA: TGTGCCAGCAGCCAACTGGGACCCCTCCACTTT. The full variable domain, completed using reference TRBV3-1 and TRBJ1-6, is DTAVSQTPKYLVTQMGNDKSIKCEQNLGHDTMYWYKQDSKKFLKIMFSYNNKELIINETVPNRFSPKSPDKAHLNLHINSLELGDSAVYFCASSQLGPLHFGNGTRLTVT.